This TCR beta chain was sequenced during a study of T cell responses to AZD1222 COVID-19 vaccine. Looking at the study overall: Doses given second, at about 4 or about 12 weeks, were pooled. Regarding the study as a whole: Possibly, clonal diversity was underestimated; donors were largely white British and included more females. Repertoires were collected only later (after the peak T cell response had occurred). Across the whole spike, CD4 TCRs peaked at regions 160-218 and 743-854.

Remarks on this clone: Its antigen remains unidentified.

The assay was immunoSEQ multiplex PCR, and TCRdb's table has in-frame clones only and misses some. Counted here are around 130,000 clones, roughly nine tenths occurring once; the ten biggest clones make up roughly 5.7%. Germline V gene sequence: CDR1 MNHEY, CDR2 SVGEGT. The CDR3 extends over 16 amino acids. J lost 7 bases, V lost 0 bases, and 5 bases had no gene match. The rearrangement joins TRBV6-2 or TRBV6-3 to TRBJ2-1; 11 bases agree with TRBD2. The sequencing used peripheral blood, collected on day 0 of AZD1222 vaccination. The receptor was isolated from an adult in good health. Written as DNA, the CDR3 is TGTGCCAGCAGTTACTCGGGTAGCGGGAGGGTTAATGAGCAGTTCTTC. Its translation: CASSYSGSGRVNEQFF.